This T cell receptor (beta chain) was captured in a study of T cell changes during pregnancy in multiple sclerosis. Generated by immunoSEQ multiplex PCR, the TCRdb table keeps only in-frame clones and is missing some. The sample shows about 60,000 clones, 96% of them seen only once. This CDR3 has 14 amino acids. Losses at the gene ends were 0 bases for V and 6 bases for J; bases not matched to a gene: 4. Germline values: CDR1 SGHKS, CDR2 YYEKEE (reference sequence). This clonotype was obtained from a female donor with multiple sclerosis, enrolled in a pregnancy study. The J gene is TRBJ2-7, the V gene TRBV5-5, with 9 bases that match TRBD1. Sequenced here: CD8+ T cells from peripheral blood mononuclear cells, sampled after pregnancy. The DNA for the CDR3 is TGTGCCAGCAGCTTGGGAACAGGGGGCGTCGAGCAGTACTTC. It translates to CASSLGTGGVEQYF.